This note documents a single T cell receptor beta chain sequence. This record comes from a study of blood T cell repertoires in COVID-19. Overall study context: Some COVID-19 samples were acute and others convalescent; all came from the United States, Italy and Spain. T cells, B-cell-depleted T cells, or PBMCs provided the cDNA or gDNA that served as material.

The CDR3 contains 16 residues. Germline trimming cut 3 bases from V and 7 bases from J; bases unmatched to any gene: 11. Germline V gene data show CDR1 as MNHEY and CDR2 as SVGAGI. Sequencing was performed with immunoSEQ multiplex PCR; in TCRdb, only in-frame clones are kept and a portion is missing. Among about 240,000 clones listed, around 83% were seen once. This sequence was found in a woman aged 55-70 years with active or convalescent COVID-19. Sequenced input: peripheral blood. The chain uses TRBV6-5 and TRBJ2-7, with 11 nucleotides matching TRBD2. The CDR3 region has the DNA TGTGCCAGCAGTTATACTAGCGGGGGTACCTGGCGGGAGCAGTACTTC. Its translation: CASSYTSGGTWREQYF.